The entry that follows covers one T cell receptor (beta chain) sequence. Its antigen is currently unknown. This entry is derived from a study of cytomegalovirus exposure and HLA in healthy donors. For the study at large: In a previous analysis, 117 million unique TCR beta sequences were found from 170 million or so T cells.

J gave up 4 bases and V 0 bases, and 5 bases lay outside the gene matches. CDR1 is SQVTM, CDR2 ANQGSEA, per germline. This CDR3 contains 15 residues. 60 Vbeta and 13 Jbeta primers were used in PCR. TCRdb's table, derived via immunoSEQ multiplex PCR, lists solely in-frame clones and lacks some. There are 60,000 to 100,000 clones in the sample; under 80% occur only once, and 4.5% to 7% lies in the top ten. The study, taken as a whole, reports: Later work found that TCR association rates differed between HLA loci; DRB1 had the most and HLA-C the fewest. High sensitivity and specificity were reportedly achieved when the classifier diagnosed cytomegalovirus status.

This TCR was recovered from a male donor in good health and CMV-seropositive. The chain recombines TRBV29-1 with TRBJ2-5, with 10 bases that match TRBD1. The sample consisted of PBMCs. The CDR3 loop reads CSVEDEDRGRETQYF. The CDR3 coding sequence is TGCAGCGTTGAAGACGAAGACAGGGGGCGAGAGACCCAGTACTTC.